One and the same sample provided the 16 T cell receptor beta chains below, sequenced in a study of Ad26.COV2.S vaccination and SARS-CoV-2 variants. Treatment described: roughly 19 received Ad26.COV2.S at low or high dose, single or two shots; 5 received placebo; per-sample allocation not given. Sampling occurred on day 63 after the first vaccine or placebo injection. Generated by immunoSEQ multiplex PCR, the TCRdb table keeps only in-frame clones and is missing some. The sample includes roughly 400,000 clones, about 88% of them seen just once. The material was peripheral blood, obtained in a trial of Ad26.COV2.S vaccine versus placebo. These receptors all come from a person between 18 and 65 years old who received the Ad26.COV2.S COVID-19 vaccine or a placebo.

The chain is built from TRBV5-1 and TRBJ1-1; tentatively, D is TRBD1 (6 bases). V gave up 5 bases and J gave up 1 base, with 12 bases separating them. There are 14 residues in the CDR3. Germline V gene sequence: CDR1 SGHRS, CDR2 YFSETQ. The CDR3, as DNA: TGCGCCAGCAGTTTATACAGGGAGAACACTGAAGCTTTCTTT. This sequence encodes CASSLYRENTEAFF.

The CDR3 region is CASRVDIYNEQFF. CDR3 nucleotide sequence: TGTGCCAGCCGCGTTGACATTTACAATGAGCAGTTCTTC. The rearrangement joins TRBV6-5 to TRBJ2-1; D call uncertain. The germline CDR1 and CDR2 sequences are MNHEY and SVGAGI. The CDR3 is 13 amino acids. Trimming pared 8 bases from V and 4 bases from J, leaving 12 bases between.

This chain uses TRBV5-8 with TRBJ1-5; D is uncertain. Between the trimmed V and J ends, which lost 6 bases and 0 bases, there was a span of 13 bases. The CDR3 spans 15 residues. Germline lookup yields CDR1 SGHTS and CDR2 YDEGEE. Here the CDR3 DNA reads TGTGCCAGCACCGTCCGGGGATATAGCAATCAGCCCCAGCATTTT. Its protein product is CASTVRGYSNQPQHF.

This sequence joins TRBV6-5 and TRBJ2-1; no firm D call. V was shortened by 4 bases and J by 0 bases, with 13 bases between the two germline ends. CDR3 size: 16 residues. Germline V CDR1 and CDR2: MNHEY, SVGAGI. The CDR3, as DNA: TGTGCCAGCAGTTTATCTCCCACGGGCTCCTACAATGAGCAGTTCTTC. It is translated as CASSLSPTGSYNEQFF.

The chain joins TRBV19 to TRBJ1-5; D call uncertain. CDR1 and CDR2 (germline): LNHDA, SQIVND (reference sequence). V was shortened by 9 bases and J by 6 bases, with 12 bases between the two germline ends. CDR3 size: 12 residues. The CDR3, as DNA: TGTGCCAGCGACCTAGGTAGTCAGCCCCAGCATTTT. Its translation is CASDLGSQPQHF.

The chain employs TRBV7-2 and TRBJ2-7; D is undetermined. This CDR3 spans 13 amino acids. V shed 0 bases and J shed 3 bases, with 6 bases lying between them. The germline gives CDR1 SGHTA, CDR2 FQGNSA. The CDR3 loop is CASSLAESYEQYF. CDR3 DNA: TGTGCCAGCAGCTTAGCGGAGAGCTACGAGCAGTACTTC. The complete variable domain, with remaining parts taken from reference TRBV7-2 and TRBJ2-7, reads GAGVSQSPSNKVTEKGKDVELRCDPISGHTALYWYRQSLGQGLEFLIYFQGNSAPDKSGLPSDRFSAERTGGSVSTLTIQRTQQEDSAVYLCASSLAESYEQYFGPGTRLTVT.

The V and J genes are TRBV5-6 and TRBJ1-1; D gene uncertain. CDR1 and CDR2 (germline): SGHDT, YYEEEE. Trimming took 4 bases from V and 0 from J, leaving 22 bases between them. The CDR3 sequence is 18 residues long. The CDR3 spells CASSPVGRAGGMNTEAFF. For the CDR3, the DNA is TGTGCCAGCAGCCCTGTGGGTCGCGCGGGAGGAATGAACACTGAAGCTTTCTTT.

V is TRBV19 and J is TRBJ2-2; D remains ambiguous. Germline CDR1 reads LNHDA; CDR2 reads SQIVND (reference sequence). The V gene lost 2 bases and the J gene lost 4 bases, with 8 bases spanning the gap. There are 14 residues in the CDR3. CDR3 coding DNA: TGTGCCAGTAGTATATGGGGTAGCACCGGGGAGCTGTTTTTT. The encoded protein is CASSIWGSTGELFF.

This chain uses TRBV7-9 with TRBJ1-4; tentative D call: TRBD1 (6 bases). Per the germline V gene, CDR1 is SEHNR and CDR2 is FQNEAQ (reference sequence). This CDR3 is built from 15 residues. Trimming cost V 3 bases and J 5 bases, with 13 bases left between them. CDR3 sequence (DNA): TGTGCCAGCAGCTTTTGGACAGAGACGAATGAAAAACTGTTTTTT. This sequence encodes CASSFWTETNEKLFF.

The gene calls are TRBV4-2 and TRBJ2-5; 8 nucleotides align to TRBD1. Unmatched junction bases numbered 0, after V lost 0 bases and J lost 3 bases. The CDR3 loop spans 14 amino acids. Germline CDR1 is LGHNA and CDR2 is YNFKEQ. The CDR3 DNA is TGTGCCAGCAGCCAAGAGACAGGGGAAGAGACCCAGTACTTC. This codes for CASSQETGEETQYF.

The chain combines TRBV3-1 (or the pseudogene TRBV3-2) with TRBJ1-5, with D possibly matching TRBD1 (5 bases). Germline lookup yields CDR1 LGHDT and CDR2 YNNKEL (reference sequence). With 0 bases removed from V and 2 bases from J, the gap between germline ends came to 20 bases. CDR3 length equals 19 residues. CDR3 in DNA: TGTGCCAGCAGCCAAGATCCAGGGATGTGGGAACTTGGCAATCAGCCCCAGCATTTT. Translating gives CASSQDPGMWELGNQPQHF.

The rearrangement uses TRBV28 and TRBJ2-7, with 9 bases that match TRBD2. The trim removed 8 bases at V and 3 bases at J, leaving 11 bases unmatched. CDR3 length: 15 residues. The germline gives CDR1 MDHEN, CDR2 SYDVKM. Here the CDR3 DNA reads TGTGCCAGCCATTCTGTCGGACTAGCGATCTACGAGCAGTACTTC. Amino acids: CASHSVGLAIYEQYF.

The rearrangement joins TRBV7-8 to TRBJ1-5; 7 positions match TRBD1. Trimming took 5 bases from V and 7 from J; bases not matched to a gene: 11. Germline CDR1 reads SGHVS; CDR2 reads FQNEAQ. CDR3 length: 15 amino acids. The CDR3 loop is CASSDRGTVNQPQHF. The CDR3 DNA reads TGTGCCAGCAGCGATAGGGGGACAGTTAACCAGCCCCAGCATTTT.

This clone turned up a few times. The chain couples TRBV28 to TRBJ2-7; 10 nucleotides line up with TRBD1. The CDR3 sequence is 16 residues long. The junction had 7 bases not matched to a gene; V was cut back by 2 bases and J by 3 bases. The germline V gene encodes CDR1 MDHEN and CDR2 SYDVKM. CDR3 sequence: CASSLSPGQGHYEQYF. In nucleotides, the CDR3 is TGTGCCAGCAGTTTAAGCCCGGGACAGGGGCACTACGAGCAGTACTTC.

The chain employs TRBV5-8 and TRBJ1-1; D gene unclear. Trimming removed 7 bases at V and 2 bases at J, with 3 bases between. Germline V gene sequence: CDR1 SGHTS, CDR2 YDEGEE. The CDR3 has 10 residues. The CDR3 nucleotides read TGTGCCAGCGGCAACACTGAAGCTTTCTTT. Translation: CASGNTEAFF.

This chain links TRBV28 with TRBJ1-1, with D tentatively TRBD1 (5 bases). CDR3 length: 16 residues. The germline V gene has CDR1 MDHEN and CDR2 SYDVKM. Trimming pared 5 bases from V and 3 bases from J, leaving 19 bases between. This CDR3 is CASSPPRQITYTEAFF. DNA for the CDR3: TGTGCCAGCAGTCCCCCACGACAGATCACCTACACTGAAGCTTTCTTT.